The 26 T cell receptor beta chains presented below share a single source sample, sequenced in a study of shared clonotypes between healthy human individuals (dated by TCRdb to about 2020). The library was produced with the immunoSEQ multiplex PCR assay. The table comes from immuneACCESS by way of TCRdb, which keeps in-frame sequences with V and J called. Part of the clones is missing from these tables; in studies checked, under half for an unresolved V gene and the rest for unknown reasons. For this sample the table gives some 2 million clones, of which around 96% were detected only once. The ten top clones hold more than 0.95% of the sample. CD8 naive samples were obtained by positive selection for CCR7 among CD45RO-negative cells, yielding a CD45RA+CCR7+ population from which TemRA cells were excluded. The specimen sequenced was naive CD8+ T cells sorted from blood. Interpreted using the paper, the cell subset or site label stands for: CD45RA+CCR7+. The receptors derive from a man younger than 30 in good health.

The rearrangement uses TRBV2 and TRBJ2-5, with TRBD2 matching over 9 bases. The CDR3 covers 17 residues. Per the germline V gene, CDR1 is SNHLY and CDR2 is FYNNEI. V shed 5 bases, J shed 0 bases, and the junction held 10 bases outside the gene matches. The CDR3 reads CASSHHISGSYQETQYF. CDR3 nucleotide sequence: TGTGCCAGCAGTCATCATATTAGCGGGAGTTACCAAGAGACCCAGTACTTC.

V is TRBV4-1 and J is TRBJ2-5; D not resolved. CDR1 and CDR2 (germline): MGHRA, YSYEKL. V lost 4 bases, J lost 1 base, and 13 bases lay in between. The CDR3 is 15 residues long. The CDR3 spells CASSLVRVGQETQYF. CDR3 DNA sequence: TGCGCCAGCAGCCTGGTCCGGGTGGGCCAAGAGACCCAGTACTTC.

The chain uses TRBV7-9 and TRBJ2-3; D might be TRBD1 (5 bases). CDR3 length: 13 residues. CDR1 and CDR2 from the germline V gene are SEHNR and FQNEAQ (reference sequence). Trimming cost V 11 bases and J 2 bases, with 14 bases left between them. The CDR3, as DNA: TGTGCCTCCCGGGCAGGGAACACAGATACGCAGTATTTT. Translated: CASRAGNTDTQYF.

About this clone: The DNA is left out, because the CDR3 cannot be placed on it with certainty; the CDR3 is given as TCRdb lists it. The chain combines TRBV6-5 with TRBJ2-5; TRBD1, the table's D call, lacks a check against the DNA. Germline CDR1 is MNHEY and CDR2 is SVGAGI. The CDR3 length equals 15 residues, ends included. The CDR3 reads CASSSSAGLPETQYF.

The chain joins TRBV7-8 to TRBJ1-2; 7 positions match TRBD1. The CDR3 spans 14 residues. From germline, CDR1 is SGHVS and CDR2 FQNEAQ. Trimming at V came to 4 bases and at J to 4 bases, leaving 6 bases not matched to a gene. The CDR3 DNA reads TGTGCCAGCAGCTCGGCCGGGACAGCCTATGGCTACACCTTC. Translated, it gives CASSSAGTAYGYTF.

This chain uses TRBV13 with TRBJ2-5, with D possibly matching TRBD1 (5 bases). Germline values: CDR1 PRHDT, CDR2 FYEKMQ (reference sequence). This CDR3 has 15 amino acids. Trimming took off 2 bases at V and 5 bases at J, with 15 bases between the two ends. CDR3 sequence reads: CASSLRARAEETQYF. The CDR3 bases are TGTGCCAGCAGCTTACGCGCCAGGGCCGAGGAGACCCAGTACTTC.

The table lists this clone with a count of one. The gene calls are TRBV25-1 and TRBJ2-5; D possibly corresponds to TRBD1 (6 bases). V lost 3 bases, J lost 2 bases, and 13 bases lay in between. Germline V gene data show CDR1 as MGHDK and CDR2 as SYGVNS. This CDR3 has 15 amino acids. CDR3 sequence reads: CASSDLWGRQETQYF. The CDR3 region has the DNA TGTGCCAGCAGTGATTTGTGGGGGCGGCAAGAGACCCAGTACTTC.

J is TRBJ2-7 and V is TRBV5-1; TRBD1 or TRBD2 may be the D gene (5 bases each). Germline V gene lookup returns CDR1 SGHRS and CDR2 YFSETQ. The CDR3 extends over 16 amino acids. The V and J ends lost 2 bases and 0 bases respectively, with 15 bases between them. The CDR3 bases are TGCGCCAGCAGCTTACCTACGGGACGGGACTCCTACGAGCAGTACTTC. Its protein product is CASSLPTGRDSYEQYF.

This clone has only one observation. This chain connects TRBV5-8 to TRBJ2-2; 7 bases align to TRBD1. Unmatched junction bases numbered 8, after V lost 3 bases and J lost 0 bases. The germline V gene has CDR1 SGHTS and CDR2 YDEGEE. The CDR3 length is 17 residues. This CDR3 is CASSYRWTGANTGELFF. Written as DNA, the CDR3 is TGTGCCAGCAGCTATAGATGGACAGGCGCGAACACCGGGGAGCTGTTTTTT.

V usage is TRBV4-3 and J usage is TRBJ2-1; D is unresolved. Trimming left V 3 bases short and J 8 bases short, with 14 bases between. This CDR3 is built from 14 residues. Germline CDR1 reads LGHNA; CDR2 reads YSLEER. DNA of the CDR3: TGCGCCAGCAGCCAGTTCTCCCCCGGTTATGAGCAGTTCTTC. Amino acid sequence: CASSQFSPGYEQFF.

The CDR3 region has the DNA TGTGCCAGCAGCTTGGGCGGGGGCCCAGATACGCAGTATTTT. It specifies CASSLGGGPDTQYF. The chain employs TRBV4-2 and TRBJ2-3, with D possibly matching TRBD2 (7 bases). CDR3 length equals 14 residues. Germline lookup yields CDR1 LGHNA and CDR2 YNFKEQ. The V and J ends lost 5 bases and 4 bases respectively, with 13 bases between them.

This clone was detected only once. J is TRBJ2-2 and V is TRBV29-1, with D unclear. The CDR3 loop spans 12 amino acids. In germline, CDR1 is SQVTM, CDR2 ANQGSEA. CDR3 sequence reads: CSTASNTGELFF. For the CDR3, the DNA is TGCAGTACCGCGTCGAACACCGGGGAGCTGTTTTTT.

This chain links TRBV7-8 with TRBJ2-3; D is ambiguous. The CDR3 sequence is 13 residues long. Germline assignment: CDR1 SGHVS and CDR2 FQNEAQ. With 4 bases removed from V and 2 bases from J, the gap between germline ends came to 7 bases. For the CDR3, the DNA is TGTGCCAGCAGCTCGAAATACACAGATACGCAGTATTTT. Its translation is CASSSKYTDTQYF. Full variable domain (rest looked up from reference TRBV7-8 and TRBJ2-3): GAGVSQSPRYKVAKRGQDVALRCDPISGHVSLFWYQQALGQGPEFLTYFQNEAQLDKSGLPSDRFFAERPEGSVSTLKIQRTQQEDSAVYLCASSSKYTDTQYFGPGTRLTVL.

This clone was picked up one time. CDR3 bases: TGTGCCAGCCGAGGTGGGACAGGGGATCGGCGGGAGAGCTACGAGCAGTACTTC. This codes for CASRGGTGDRRESYEQYF. This sequence joins TRBV5-6 and TRBJ2-7; 10 bases are a match to TRBD1. The junction had 19 bases not matched to a gene; V was cut back by 7 bases and J by 3 bases. The CDR3 is 18 residues long. CDR1 SGHDT and CDR2 YYEEEE come from the germline V gene.

This chain joins TRBV4-1 and TRBJ2-7; no firm D call. The CDR3 runs 15 residues. The V end lost 2 bases, the J end lost 0 bases, and 11 bases lay between the germline ends. Per the germline V gene, CDR1 is MGHRA and CDR2 is YSYEKL. In DNA form, the CDR3 reads TGCGCCAGCAGCCAACTAAGTAGCAGCTCCTACGAGCAGTACTTC. Translated, it gives CASSQLSSSSYEQYF.

The chain couples TRBV7-9 to TRBJ2-1; 7 nucleotides align to TRBD2. Germline trimming cut 5 bases from V and 0 bases from J; bases unmatched to any gene: 4. This CDR3 is built from 15 residues. Germline CDR1 and CDR2: SEHNR and FQNEAQ (reference sequence). CDR3 sequence (DNA): TGTGCCAGCAGCACTAGCGCCACCTCCTACAATGAGCAGTTCTTC. This sequence encodes CASSTSATSYNEQFF.

J is TRBJ1-4 and V is TRBV2; 8 bases match TRBD1. Trimming took 4 bases from V and 7 from J; bases not matched to a gene: 5. CDR1 is SNHLY and CDR2 is FYNNEI in the germline V gene. The CDR3 has 14 amino acids. As DNA, the CDR3 is TGTGCCAGCAGTGCGGACAGGGCGGGTGAAAAACTGTTTTTT. Encoded protein: CASSADRAGEKLFF. Filled out from reference TRBV2 and TRBJ1-4, the complete variable domain reads EPEVTQTPSHQVTQMGQEVILRCVPISNHLYFYWYRQILGQKVEFLVSFYNNEISEKSEIFDDQFSVERPDGSNFTLKIRSTKLEDSAMYFCASSADRAGEKLFFGSGTQLSVL.

In the case of this clone: The same CDR3 is also encoded by other DNA sequences in this sample. The J gene is TRBJ2-1, the V gene TRBV9; D may be TRBD1 (6 bases). V dropped 0 bases and J dropped 2 bases, with 9 bases sitting between them. The CDR3 contains 15 residues. The germline gives CDR1 SGDLS, CDR2 YYNGEE. CDR3 in amino acids: CASSVEGVTYNEQFF. The CDR3 DNA reads as TGTGCCAGCAGCGTAGAGGGGGTGACCTACAATGAGCAGTTCTTC.

The table lists this clone with a count of one. The chain joins TRBV11-3 to TRBJ2-1; D is possibly TRBD1 (6 bases). Germline CDR1 SGHNT, CDR2 YENEEA. V shed 4 bases and J shed 6 bases, with 13 bases lying between them. The CDR3 length is 14 residues. CDR3 coding DNA: TGTGCCAGCAGCTACCCGGGACACCTCAATGAGCAGTTCTTC. Translation gives CASSYPGHLNEQFF.

With respect to this clone: Relative to the germline gene, one junction end is altered; a read error may explain this. The chain links TRBV5-1 to TRBJ1-3, with TRBD1 as a possible D gene (5 bases). Germline V CDR1 and CDR2: SGHRS, YFSETQ. This CDR3 comprises 14 residues. Written as DNA, the CDR3 is TGCGCCAGCAGTTTGGATCGGGGGTTCAACACCATATATTTT. Translating it yields CASSLDRGFNTIYF. Filled out from reference TRBV5-1 and TRBJ1-3, the complete variable domain reads KAGVTQTPRYLIKTRGQQVTLSCSPISGHRSVSWYQQTPGQGLQFLFEYFSETQRNKGNFPGRFSGRQFSNSRSEMNVSTLELGDSALYLCASSLDRGFNTIYFGEGSWLTVV.

The chain links TRBV6-6 to TRBJ2-7; D gene ambiguous. The CDR3 has 15 amino acids. Trimming took 0 bases from V and 0 from J, leaving 9 bases between them. The germline V gene encodes CDR1 MNHNY and CDR2 SVGAGI (reference sequence). The CDR3 coding sequence is TGTGCCAGCAGTTACTCGACCCCAGCCTCCTACGAGCAGTACTTC. Translating it yields CASSYSTPASYEQYF.

The rearrangement uses TRBV30 and TRBJ2-5; 15 bases line up with TRBD2. The CDR3 runs 19 residues. The junction had 15 bases not matched to a gene; V was cut back by 2 bases and J by 5 bases. CDR1 GTSNPN and CDR2 SVGIG come from the germline V gene (reference sequence). The DNA for the CDR3 is TGTGCCTGGAGTTCCAGGACTAGCGGGAGGGCCATAGTAGGGGAGACCCAGTACTTC. Amino acid sequence: CAWSSRTSGRAIVGETQYF. Filled out from reference TRBV30 and TRBJ2-5, the complete variable domain reads SQTIHQWPATLVQPVGSPLSLECTVEGTSNPNLYWYRQAAGRGLQLLFYSVGIGQISSEVPQNLSASRPQDRQFILSSKKLLLSDSGFYLCAWSSRTSGRAIVGETQYFGPGTRLLVL.

The V call is TRBV14, the J call TRBJ2-1, with D perhaps matching TRBD1 or TRBD2 (6 bases each). The germline V and J ends were trimmed by 1 base and 4 bases, with 14 bases remaining between them. The CDR3 covers 16 residues. Germline CDR1 SGHDN, CDR2 FVKESK. Here the CDR3 DNA reads TGTGCCAGCAGCCAAGTCGGGGGCCTGGCGTACAATGAGCAGTTCTTC. It is translated as CASSQVGGLAYNEQFF.

V gene TRBV6-4 combines with J gene TRBJ1-6; 8 bases align to TRBD1. The CDR3 sequence is 14 residues long. V lost 10 bases, J lost 6 bases, and 8 bases stayed unmatched. Germline V gene data show CDR1 as MRHNA and CDR2 as SNTAGT. CDR3 nucleotides: TGTGCCAAGACGACAGGGGCGATTAATTCACCCCTCCACTTT. The encoded protein is CAKTTGAINSPLHF.

The CDR3 sequence is CASSQEVRNYEQYF. Written as DNA, the CDR3 is TGCGCCAGCAGCCAAGAAGTCAGGAACTACGAGCAGTACTTC. V usage is TRBV4-1 and J usage is TRBJ2-7; D remains ambiguous. Germline assignment: CDR1 MGHRA and CDR2 YSYEKL. Trimming pared 0 bases from V and 3 bases from J, leaving 9 bases between. The CDR3 extends over 14 amino acids.

The genes are TRBV27 and TRBJ2-7, with TRBD2 matching over 7 bases. This CDR3 spans 14 amino acids. With V trimmed by 7 bases and J by 3 bases, 9 bases remained unmatched. Germline V gene data show CDR1 as MNHEY and CDR2 as SMNVEV (reference sequence). CDR3 in DNA: TGTGCCAGCAAGCCGCTGGCGGGAGTCTACGAGCAGTACTTC. Its protein product is CASKPLAGVYEQYF.